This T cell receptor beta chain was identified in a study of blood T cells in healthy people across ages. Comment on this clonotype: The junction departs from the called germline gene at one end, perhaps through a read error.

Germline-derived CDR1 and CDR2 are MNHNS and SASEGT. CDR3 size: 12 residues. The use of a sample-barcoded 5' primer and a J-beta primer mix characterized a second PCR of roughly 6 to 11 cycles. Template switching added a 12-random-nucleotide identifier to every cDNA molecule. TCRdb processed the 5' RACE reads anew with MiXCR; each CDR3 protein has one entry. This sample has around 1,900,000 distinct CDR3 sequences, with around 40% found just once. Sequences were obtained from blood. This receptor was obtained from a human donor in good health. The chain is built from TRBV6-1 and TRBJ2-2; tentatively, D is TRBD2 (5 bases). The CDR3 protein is CASSVIYGEPFF. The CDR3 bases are TGTGCCAGCAGCGTTATCTACGGGGAGCCGTTTTTT.